A selection of T cell receptor beta chains follows, all from one sample in a study of shared clonotypes between healthy human individuals. Sequencing was performed with immunoSEQ multiplex PCR; in TCRdb, only in-frame clones are kept and a portion is missing. The sample has 2,500,000 or so clones, around nine tenths seen once. The specimen was naive CD4+ T cells sorted from blood. These receptors came from a man younger than 30 in good health. The CDR3 runs from the conserved cysteine through the conserved F or W. The D gene is left open where the match is weak. Expanded clones are given a class, and other clones once, few, many or no size at all.

clone_size	d_call	v_call	j_call	cdr3_nt	cdr3_aa
.	.	TRBV4-1	TRBJ2-7	TGCGCCAGCAGCCACCCCGGACAGAGCGAGCAGTACTTC	CASSHPGQSEQYF
.	TRBD2	TRBV7-2	TRBJ2-7	TGTGCCAGCAGCTTCGGACTAGCGGGAGCGGGAGAGCAGTACTTC	CASSFGLAGAGEQYF
.	TRBD1	TRBV5-1	TRBJ2-1	TGCGCCAGCGACTCAGGGGGATCGGCCTACAATGAGCAGTTCTTC	CASDSGGSAYNEQFF
.	.	TRBV30	TRBJ2-7	TGTGCCTGGGGAGACAACTCCTACGAGCAGTACTTC	CAWGDNSYEQYF
.	.	TRBV10-3	TRBJ1-1	TGTGCCATCAGTGCCTCCACAGGTAACACTGAAGCTTTCTTT	CAISASTGNTEAFF
.	TRBD1	TRBV25-1	TRBJ1-6	TGTGCCAGCGCGCGGACAGGGAACTCACCCCTCCACTTT	CASARTGNSPLHF
once	TRBD2	TRBV19	TRBJ2-3	TGTGCCAGTAGTATATTACTAGCAAGCGGGGTACGCACAGATACGCAGTATTTT	CASSILLASGVRTDTQYF
.	.	TRBV11-2	TRBJ2-1	TGTGCCAGCAGCCTCGGGACTCAATCCTACAATGAGCAGTTCTTC	CASSLGTQSYNEQFF
.	.	TRBV2	TRBJ2-6	TGTGCCAGCAGGGGAGGACTATCGAGCTCTGGGGCCAACGTCCTGACTTTC	CASRGGLSSSGANVLTF
.	.	TRBV4-2	TRBJ2-3	TGTGCCAGCAGCCAAGATGAAAGGGGGACTAGCACAGATACGCAGTATTTT	CASSQDERGTSTDTQYF
once	.	TRBV30	TRBJ2-3	TGTGCCTGGAGTGTACTGAAGGGTGGCACAGATACGCAGTATTTT	CAWSVLKGGTDTQYF
.	.	TRBV7-2	TRBJ2-1	TGTGCCAGCAGCTTAGCGGGGGGGCGCAATGAGCAGTTCTTC	CASSLAGGRNEQFF
once	.	TRBV19	TRBJ1-5	TGTGCCAGTAGTATGGGTTCGGGCCGTCGGAATAGCAATCAGCCCCAGCATTTT	CASSMGSGRRNSNQPQHF
.	TRBD1	TRBV27	TRBJ1-5	TGTGCCAGCAGTCCGGGGACAGGGAACAATCAGCCCCAGCATTTT	CASSPGTGNNQPQHF
few	TRBD1	TRBV19	TRBJ1-5	TGTGCCAGTATGAGCAGGGGGTTCAATCAGCCCCAGCATTTT	CASMSRGFNQPQHF
.	TRBD2	TRBV4-1	TRBJ2-1	TGCGCCAGCAGACTAGCGGGAGGGCCCTACAATGAGCAGTTCTTC	CASRLAGGPYNEQFF
once	.	TRBV30	TRBJ2-1	TGTGCCTGGACCCAGAGGGCAATTTCCTACAATGAGCAGTTCTTC	CAWTQRAISYNEQFF
.	.	TRBV28	TRBJ1-2	TGTGCCAGCAGTCGCGACAGGCCCCCCAACTATGGCTACACCTTC	CASSRDRPPNYGYTF
.	.	TRBV5-1	TRBJ1-6	TGCGCCAGCAGCTTGGAGACAGGCGGGCCCCTCCACTTT	CASSLETGGPLHF
once	.	TRBV11-2	TRBJ2-1	TGTGCCACCGGACAGTACAATGAGCAGTTCTTC	CATGQYNEQFF
.	TRBD1	TRBV28	TRBJ2-2	TGTGCCAGCAGTACCCCCTCGGGACAGGGGGCCGGGGAGCTGTTTTTT	CASSTPSGQGAGELFF
.	.	TRBV2	TRBJ1-2	TGTGCCAACCAACAGGATAACTATGGCTACACCTTC	CANQQDNYGYTF
.	.	TRBV9	TRBJ2-3	TGTGCCAGCAGCCCCTTGGGCGGTAGCACAGATACGCAGTATTTT	CASSPLGGSTDTQYF
.	.	TRBV23-1	TRBJ1-1	TGCGCCAGGATCCCCTTACAGGATACGAACACTGAAGCTTTCTTT	CARIPLQDTNTEAFF
.	.	TRBV5-6	TRBJ2-2	TGTGCCAGCAGCTTGGTGGGTTTCACCGGGGAGCTGTTTTTT	CASSLVGFTGELFF
.	TRBD1	TRBV4-1	TRBJ2-1	TGCGCCAGCAGCCAAGTTCGCCGGACAGGGCCTAATGAGCAGTTCTTC	CASSQVRRTGPNEQFF
.	TRBD2	TRBV18	TRBJ2-3	TGTGCCAGCTCACCTAGCGGGGACACAGATACGCAGTATTTT	CASSPSGDTDTQYF
.	.	TRBV28	TRBJ2-7	TGTGCCAGCAGTGTCAATAACGAGCAGTACTTC	CASSVNNEQYF
once	TRBD1	TRBV6-4	TRBJ2-3	TGTGCCAGCAGTGGCCAGGGGGTAGGAGATACGCAGTATTTT	CASSGQGVGDTQYF
.	TRBD2	TRBV9	TRBJ2-7	TGTGCCAGCAGCGCACAAGCGGGAGTCGCCTACGAGCAGTACTTC	CASSAQAGVAYEQYF
.	.	TRBV5-1	TRBJ1-1	TGCGCCAGCAATGGGGATGCGGGGTTGAACACTGAAGCTTTCTTT	CASNGDAGLNTEAFF
.	TRBD2	TRBV6-5	TRBJ2-7	TGTGCCAGCAGCCTGAGCGGGATCCTGACCTACGAGCAGTACTTC	CASSLSGILTYEQYF
once	.	TRBV18	TRBJ1-1	TGTGCCAGCTCACCAGCGGTCGGATTGGAAGCTTTCTTT	CASSPAVGLEAFF
.	.	TRBV4-1	TRBJ2-5	TGCGCCAGCAGCCAAGATGGTTCCGGCAGGGAAGAGACCCAGTACTTC	CASSQDGSGREETQYF
.	.	TRBV28	TRBJ2-7	TGTGCCAGCAGGTTACTCTACGAGCAGTACTTC	CASRLLYEQYF
.	TRBD1	TRBV2	TRBJ1-2	TGTGCCAGCAGAGGGACAGGGCCTAATGGCTACACCTTC	CASRGTGPNGYTF
.	TRBD1	TRBV6-5	TRBJ1-5	TGTGCCAGCAGTTACTCGGGCAGGGGGTCCCAGCCCCAGCATTTT	CASSYSGRGSQPQHF
.	.	TRBV7-8	TRBJ2-3	TGTGCCAGCAGCTTAGAATTGTCCGCCACAGATACGCAGTATTTT	CASSLELSATDTQYF
.	TRBD1	TRBV30	TRBJ1-2	TGTGCCTGGAGTGTAGGGGGCAGGGGGTTGCGCGGCTACACCTTC	CAWSVGGRGLRGYTF
.	TRBD1	TRBV19	TRBJ1-1	TGTGTCTCAGGGGGGCACACTGAAGCTTTCTTT	CVSGGHTEAFF
.	.	TRBV9	TRBJ2-7	TGTGCCAGCAGCGTAGAGATGGGGTTGTACTACGAGCAGTACTTC	CASSVEMGLYYEQYF
.	.	TRBV18	TRBJ2-5	TGTGCCAGCTCACCATTCGGGACCAAAGAAGAGACCCAGTACTTC	CASSPFGTKEETQYF
.	.	TRBV5-1	TRBJ2-4	TGCGCCAGCAGCTATCAAGGAGGTTTGAACATTCAGTACTTC	CASSYQGGLNIQYF
.	TRBD2	TRBV18	TRBJ2-7	TGTGCCAGCTCGCTCGGGACTAGCGGGGCGAGCTCCTACGAGCAGTACTTC	CASSLGTSGASSYEQYF
.	.	TRBV7-7	TRBJ2-5	TGTGCTAGCAGCCCTGACCTAGCCTCAAAGACCCAGTACTTC	CASSPDLASKTQYF
.	TRBD2	TRBV4-3	TRBJ2-7	TGCGCCAGCAGCCAAGGGTCTAGCGGGATCGACGAGCAGTACTTC	CASSQGSSGIDEQYF
.	TRBD1	TRBV4-1	TRBJ2-6	TGCGCCAGCAGCCAAGATCGGGACAGGGTACTCTCTGGGGCCAACGTCCTGACTTTC	CASSQDRDRVLSGANVLTF
once	TRBD2	TRBV6-5	TRBJ2-3	TGTGCCAGCAGGGGTAGCGGGAGAGATACGCAGTATTTT	CASRGSGRDTQYF
.	.	TRBV7-2	TRBJ2-5	TGTGCCAGCAGCTCTCGGCCCAAGGGTCAGGCTGGACAAGAGACCCAGTACTTC	CASSSRPKGQAGQETQYF
.	.	TRBV7-8	TRBJ2-3	TGTGCCAGCAGCCTCGATATCTCCGTCACGCAGTATTTT	CASSLDISVTQYF
.	TRBD1	TRBV9	TRBJ2-7	TGTGCCAGCAGCCGACAGGGAATAAGCTCCTACGAGCAGTACTTC	CASSRQGISSYEQYF
.	.	TRBV4-1	TRBJ2-3	TGCGCCAGCAGCCTTGGAGTAGCGGAAACTAGCACAGATACGCAGTATTTT	CASSLGVAETSTDTQYF
.	.	TRBV10-3	TRBJ1-3	TGTGCCATCAGTGCTGGGAGGGCTGGAAACACCATATATTTT	CAISAGRAGNTIYF